Listed here are 30 T cell receptor beta chains from one sample, sequenced in a study of T cell responses to AZD1222 COVID-19 vaccine. The data were produced by immunoSEQ multiplex PCR, yet TCRdb's version contains in-frame clones alone and is incomplete. The data hold 100,000 to 150,000 clones, with 80% to 90% observed a single time. The source was peripheral blood, collected on day 0 of AZD1222 vaccination. The receptors originated from an adult in good health.

The CDR3 nucleotides are TGCGCCAGCAGCCGGAACAGGGGACGGAGTGAAAAACTGTTTTTT. Translated: CASSRNRGRSEKLFF. This chain uses TRBV5-1 with TRBJ1-4; 7 bases fit TRBD1. Germline V gene lookup returns CDR1 SGHRS and CDR2 YFSETQ. With 4 bases clipped from V and 7 bases from J, the junction kept 10 bases outside the gene matches. The CDR3 runs 15 residues.

This chain joins TRBV5-4 and TRBJ2-7, with D possibly TRBD2 on 6 matching bases. The CDR3 runs to 12 residues. V was shortened by 10 bases and J by 2 bases, with 13 bases between the two germline ends. From germline, CDR1 is SGHNT and CDR2 YYREEE (reference sequence). The CDR3 coding sequence is TGTGCCTATCTGGGACTCACCTACGAGCAGTACTTC. Protein product: CAYLGLTYEQYF.

The chain carries TRBV9 and TRBJ1-1; 10 bases match TRBD1. Looked up from germline, CDR1 is SGDLS and CDR2 is YYNGEE. The CDR3 is 15 residues long. J lost 5 bases, V lost 2 bases, and 6 bases had no gene match. CDR3 coding DNA: TGTGCCAGCAGCGTGAGGACAGGGGGACAAACTGAAGCTTTCTTT. This sequence encodes CASSVRTGGQTEAFF.

The chain recombines TRBV24-1 with TRBJ1-2, with D possibly matching TRBD1 (5 bases). CDR1 is KGHDR, CDR2 SFDVKD, per germline. Trimming took 0 bases from V and 9 from J, leaving 13 bases between them. The CDR3 length is 14 residues. The CDR3 DNA reads as TGTGCCACCAGTGATTTGAACAGGAGTGGAAGCTACACCTTC. Translating it yields CATSDLNRSGSYTF.

This chain links TRBV30 with TRBJ1-1, with D possibly being TRBD1 (6 bases). Germline V gives CDR1 GTSNPN, CDR2 SVGIG (reference sequence). The CDR3 is 14 residues long. V lost 2 bases and J lost 1, with 11 bases in between. The CDR3 DNA follows: TGTGCCTGGAGTAAGCAGGGGAAGAACACTGAAGCTTTCTTT. It codes for CAWSKQGKNTEAFF.

This clone has just a few counts. CDR3 loop: CASSSRSGGINTGELFF. As DNA, the CDR3 is TGTGCCAGCAGCTCCCGAAGCGGGGGGATAAACACCGGGGAGCTGTTTTTT. The chain recombines TRBV7-7 with TRBJ2-2; TRBD2 aligns across 9 bases. The ends lost 4 bases at V and 2 bases at J; junction bases unmatched: 8. Germline V gene lookup returns CDR1 SSHAT and CDR2 FNYEAQ (reference sequence). This CDR3 region has 17 residues.

This rearrangement joins TRBV13 to TRBJ2-1; 12 bases agree with TRBD2. Trimming removed 5 bases from V and 7 bases from J; junction bases left unmatched: 12. CDR1 and CDR2 (germline): PRHDT, FYEKMQ (reference sequence). The CDR3 is 17 residues long. The CDR3 reads CASSPLSSGRARNEQFF. The CDR3 region has the DNA TGTGCCAGCAGCCCCCTGTCTAGCGGGAGGGCCAGGAATGAGCAGTTCTTC. The full variable domain, with the rest looked up from reference TRBV13 and TRBJ2-1, is AAGVIQSPRHLIKEKRETATLKCYPIPRHDTVYWYQQGPGQDPQFLISFYEKMQSDKGSIPDRFSAQQFSDYHSELNMSSLELGDSALYFCASSPLSSGRARNEQFFGPGTRLTVL.

A word on this clone: This specimen includes other DNA sequences encoding the same CDR3. The CDR3 loop reads CASSLGANTEAFF. The CDR3 DNA reads TGTGCCAGCAGCTTAGGCGCGAACACTGAAGCTTTCTTT. This chain connects TRBV7-3 to TRBJ1-1; D call uncertain. Germline CDR1 reads SGHTA; CDR2 reads FQGTGA. V dropped 2 bases and J dropped 1 base, with 5 bases sitting between them. The CDR3 contains 13 residues.

The CDR3 protein is CASSQPGLAGGQGSEYF. CDR3 sequence (DNA): TGTGCCAGCAGCCAACCTGGACTAGCGGGGGGCCAAGGCAGCGAGTACTTC. The chain joins TRBV14 to TRBJ2-7; 14 nucleotides match TRBD2. Losses at the gene ends were 2 bases for V and 11 bases for J; bases not matched to a gene: 14. The CDR3 is made up of 17 amino acids. The germline V gene has CDR1 SGHDN and CDR2 FVKESK.

The chain uses TRBV6-6 and TRBJ1-5, with TRBD1 matching over 7 bases. The length of the CDR3 is 15 residues. CDR1 MNHNY and CDR2 SVGAGI come from the germline V gene (reference sequence). V shed 5 bases, J shed 4 bases, and the junction held 8 bases outside the gene matches. The CDR3 nucleotides read TGTGCCAGCAGTAAGCCGGGCAGGGGGAATCAGCCCCAGCATTTT. Translating gives CASSKPGRGNQPQHF.

V gene TRBV21-1 combines with J gene TRBJ1-1; the listed D gene, TRBD1, was not tested against the DNA. TRBV21-1 is recorded as a pseudogene. CDR3 length: 17 residues. In nucleotides, the CDR3 is TGTGCCAGCAGCAAAGGGAAATCACAGGACCCGAACACTGAAGCTTTCTTT. Protein: CASSKGKSQDPNTEAFF.

In its sample, this clone was seen a few times. Other DNA variants within this sample encode the same CDR3. The chain carries TRBV18 and TRBJ2-7; 12 bases agree with TRBD2. This CDR3 is 15 amino acids long. The V gene end was trimmed by 3 bases and the J gene end by 2 bases; junction bases not matched to a gene: 2. Per the germline V gene, CDR1 is KGHSH and CDR2 is LQKENI. Written as DNA, the CDR3 is TGTGCCAGCTCACCGAGGACTAGCGGGGCCTACGAGCAGTACTTC. This gives the protein CASSPRTSGAYEQYF.

This clone appeared a single time. The CDR3 is CATSRDTAGGVSDTQYF. The CDR3 bases are TGTGCCACCAGCAGAGATACCGCGGGTGGGGTGTCAGATACGCAGTATTTT. This rearrangement joins TRBV15 to TRBJ2-3, with TRBD2 as a possible D gene (5 bases). The V gene's germline CDR1 is LNHNV and CDR2 YYDKDF (reference sequence). V lost 0 bases and J lost 4, with 17 bases in between. The CDR3 covers 17 residues.

The chain employs TRBV11-3 and TRBJ2-2; TRBD1 agrees at 7 bases. Per germline, CDR1 SGHNT and CDR2 YENEEA. CDR3 length: 15 amino acids. The V and J ends lost 4 bases and 5 bases, in that order; junction bases with no gene match: 7. This CDR3 is CASSYGQVITGELFF. CDR3 DNA sequence: TGTGCCAGCAGCTACGGACAGGTGATTACCGGGGAGCTGTTTTTT.

The genes are TRBV7-3 and TRBJ2-3, with D unclear. V was shortened by 0 bases and J by 4 bases, with 14 bases between the two germline ends. In germline, CDR1 is SGHTA, CDR2 FQGTGA. The CDR3 totals 16 residues. The CDR3 bases are TGTGCCAGCAGCTTAACGTCCCGGATTTTTGCAGATACGCAGTATTTT. Residues: CASSLTSRIFADTQYF.

The chain combines TRBV18 with TRBJ1-1; no clear D. Trimming cost V 3 bases and J 1 base, with 18 bases left between them. This CDR3 has 17 amino acids. CDR1 KGHSH and CDR2 LQKENI come from the germline V gene. CDR3 region: CASSPLGLWGSNTEAFF. The CDR3 DNA follows: TGTGCCAGCTCACCGCTGGGCCTCTGGGGTTCGAACACTGAAGCTTTCTTT.

The chain is built from TRBV9 and TRBJ2-1; TRBD2 aligns across 10 bases. Germline V CDR1 and CDR2: SGDLS, YYNGEE. Losses at the gene ends were 1 base for V and 10 bases for J; bases not matched to a gene: 8. This CDR3 region has 15 residues. CDR3 DNA sequence: TGTGCCAGCAGCGTAAGGAGCGGGGGGGCCGGAGAGCAGTTCTTC. This codes for CASSVRSGGAGEQFF.

The chain couples TRBV29-1 to TRBJ2-1; a weak D match, TRBD1 (5 bases). CDR3 length equals 11 residues. Germline V gene sequence: CDR1 SQVTM, CDR2 ANQGSEA. Trimming took 7 bases from V and 5 from J, leaving 9 bases between them. This CDR3 is CSGRQNNEQFF. The DNA for the CDR3 is TGCAGCGGACGACAGAACAATGAGCAGTTCTTC.

The chain uses TRBV11-2 and TRBJ1-1; a possible D gene is TRBD1 (6 bases). The CDR3 contains 13 residues. Trimming left V 1 base short and J 7 bases short, with 10 bases between. The V gene's germline CDR1 is SGHAT and CDR2 FQNNGV. CDR3: CASSLGGLGEAFF. CDR3 sequence (DNA): TGTGCCAGCAGCTTAGGGGGGCTCGGTGAAGCTTTCTTT.

This clone was observed a single time. The CDR3 loop reads CASSPGVRTEAFF. The CDR3 DNA sequence: TGCGCCAGCAGCCCAGGGGTACGGACTGAAGCTTTCTTT. This chain uses TRBV5-1 with TRBJ1-1; TRBD1 is a possible D gene (6 bases). The CDR3 is made up of 13 amino acids. The ends were cut back, 4 bases at V and 5 bases at J, with 12 bases in the middle. Germline loops: CDR1 SGHRS, CDR2 YFSETQ.

The V call is TRBV2, the J call TRBJ1-5; 7 bases fit TRBD1. This CDR3 is 15 amino acids long. The V and J ends lost 2 bases and 4 bases, in that order; junction bases with no gene match: 5. In germline, CDR1 is SNHLY, CDR2 FYNNEI. The CDR3: CASSEIGDSNQPQHF. The DNA for the CDR3 is TGTGCCAGCAGTGAAATAGGGGACAGTAATCAGCCCCAGCATTTT.

The V gene is TRBV7-3, the J gene TRBJ2-5; D is perhaps TRBD1 (6 bases). Looked up from germline, CDR1 is SGHTA and CDR2 is FQGTGA. Trimming shortened V by 5 bases and J by 2 bases, and 15 bases separated the two germline ends. CDR3 length equals 15 residues. As DNA, the CDR3 is TGTGCCAGCAGCCCTTTTACAGGGAAACAAGAGACCCAGTACTTC. Protein sequence: CASSPFTGKQETQYF.

The V call is TRBV12-3 or TRBV12-4, the J call TRBJ1-2; no clear D gene. The CDR3 length is 13 residues. Trimming left V 3 bases short and J 3 bases short, with 8 bases between. This chain's CDR3 is CASSFSEDYGYTF. The DNA of the CDR3 is TGTGCCAGCAGTTTCTCGGAGGACTATGGCTACACCTTC.

This chain joins TRBV6-1 and TRBJ1-6, with a tentative D call TRBD1 (5 bases). CDR1 and CDR2 (germline): MNHNS, SASEGT. Trimming removed 3 bases from V and 6 bases from J, with 15 bases in between. The CDR3 covers 16 residues. This CDR3 is CASSDRPGYLNSPLHF. The CDR3 DNA sequence: TGTGCCAGCAGTGATAGGCCAGGGTACCTTAATTCACCCCTCCACTTT.

This clone was recorded only once. The chain has TRBV11-3 and TRBJ2-3; a weak D match, TRBD2 (5 bases). The V end lost 5 bases, the J end lost 6 bases, and 12 bases lay between the germline ends. Germline CDR1 SGHNT, CDR2 YENEEA. The CDR3 has 13 residues. The CDR3 nucleotides read TGTGCCAGCAGCACCCTAGAGGGCGATACGCAGTATTTT. This gives the protein CASSTLEGDTQYF.

The sample holds one count of this clone. This sequence joins TRBV10-3 and TRBJ1-5, with D maybe TRBD1 (5 bases). Germline CDR1 ENHRY, CDR2 SYGVKD. This CDR3 is built from 18 residues. The germline V and J ends were trimmed by 4 bases and 1 base, with 20 bases remaining between them. This chain's CDR3 is CAISAVVRESGSNQPQHF. The CDR3 bases are TGTGCCATCAGTGCGGTCGTCAGGGAAAGCGGCAGCAATCAGCCCCAGCATTTT.

The V and J genes are TRBV27 and TRBJ1-6; D gene ambiguous. Trimming left V 6 bases short and J 10 bases short, with 16 bases between. Germline CDR1 reads MNHEY; CDR2 reads SMNVEV (reference sequence). The CDR3 extends over 14 amino acids. The CDR3 sequence: CASSSPSSYSPLHF. The CDR3 nucleotides are TGTGCCAGCAGCTCACCGAGCAGTTACTCACCCCTCCACTTT.

The genes are TRBV4-2 and TRBJ2-6; 9 bases map to TRBD2. The CDR3 is 19 residues long. Germline V gives CDR1 LGHNA, CDR2 YNFKEQ. Germline trimming cut 4 bases from V and 1 base from J; bases unmatched to any gene: 11. In DNA form, the CDR3 reads TGTGCCAGCAGCCGCCGAGGCCTCGCGGGGGGGTCTGGGGCCAACGTCCTGACTTTC. It codes for CASSRRGLAGGSGANVLTF.

The rearrangement uses TRBV28 and TRBJ2-5; D is perhaps TRBD1 (5 bases). Trimming shortened V by 5 bases and J by 0 bases, and 10 bases separated the two germline ends. This CDR3 contains 14 residues. CDR1 MDHEN and CDR2 SYDVKM come from the germline V gene. The CDR3 is CASSIGQHQETQYF. The CDR3 coding sequence is TGTGCCAGCAGTATAGGACAACACCAAGAGACCCAGTACTTC.

V and J are TRBV5-4 and TRBJ2-7; 7 bases map to TRBD2. V shed 3 bases, J shed 1 base, and the junction held 10 bases outside the gene matches. Germline CDR1 SGHNT, CDR2 YYREEE (reference sequence). The CDR3 totals 16 residues. The DNA for the CDR3 is TGTGCCAGCAGCTCGCCGGACATGGGACTATCCTACGAGCAGTACTTC. It encodes CASSSPDMGLSYEQYF.